The 19 T cell receptor beta chains below all came from one sample that was sequenced in a study of blood T cell repertoires in COVID-19. Libraries were prepared by immunoSEQ multiplex PCR; TCRdb keeps only in-frame clonotypes and omits some of them. The sample yields about 94,000 clones, about 90% seen once. The sequencing sample was made of peripheral blood. These receptors were collected from a human donor with acute or convalescent COVID-19. The donor label of this sample is uncertain.

The chain joins TRBV5-1 to TRBJ2-1, with D possibly matching TRBD2 (6 bases). Germline CDR1 SGHRS, CDR2 YFSETQ. The CDR3 consists of 15 residues. V was clipped by 2 bases and J by 5 bases, with 14 bases between them. CDR3 protein: CASSLTGLRHNEQFF. CDR3 coding DNA: TGCGCCAGCAGCTTAACGGGACTCCGACACAATGAGCAGTTCTTC.

The rearrangement uses TRBV7-2 and TRBJ2-7; D is perhaps TRBD2 (6 bases). V was cut by 5 bases and J by 0 bases, with 8 bases left in between. Germline V gives CDR1 SGHTA, CDR2 FQGNSA. The length of the CDR3 is 13 residues. The CDR3 region is CASSREFSYEQYF. The CDR3 DNA follows: TGTGCCAGCAGCCGGGAGTTCTCCTACGAGCAGTACTTC.

J is TRBJ2-7 and V is TRBV18; possible D gene TRBD1, 6 bases. Germline V gives CDR1 KGHSH, CDR2 LQKENI. The V end was cut by 3 bases, the J end by 1 base, with 13 bases between. This CDR3 comprises 15 residues. In DNA form, the CDR3 reads TGTGCCAGCTCACCCCTATTACAGGGTTCCTACGAGCAGTACTTC. It translates to CASSPLLQGSYEQYF.

The chain is built from TRBV29-1 and TRBJ2-2, with 10 bases aligning to TRBD2. The CDR3 is 14 amino acids. Germline CDR1 and CDR2: SQVTM and ANQGSEA. V gave up 7 bases and J gave up 6 bases; unmatched junction bases: 8. CDR3 protein: CSALSGGAAGELFF. The CDR3 DNA follows: TGCAGCGCCTTAAGCGGGGGGGCGGCCGGGGAGCTGTTTTTT.

The genes are TRBV5-1 and TRBJ1-2, with 9 positions matching TRBD1. J was trimmed by 8 bases and V by 4 bases; bases with no gene match: 12. The CDR3 consists of 15 residues. Germline CDR1 and CDR2: SGHRS and YFSETQ. The CDR3 loop reads CASSLSTGGAGGYTF. CDR3 DNA: TGCGCCAGCAGCCTAAGTACAGGGGGCGCCGGAGGCTACACCTTC.

This clone appeared a single time. The chain carries TRBV6-5 and TRBJ2-7; possible D gene TRBD1, 6 bases. The V and J ends lost 2 bases and 3 bases respectively, with 14 bases between them. CDR3 length equals 15 residues. CDR1 and CDR2 (germline): MNHEY, SVGAGI. This chain's CDR3 is CASSYKAGDRYEQYF. DNA for the CDR3: TGTGCCAGCAGTTACAAGGCAGGGGACCGCTACGAGCAGTACTTC.

This clone was observed a single time. This rearrangement joins TRBV9 to TRBJ2-1; the D gene is possibly TRBD2 (6 bases). Trimming cost V 0 bases and J 8 bases, with 9 bases left between them. This CDR3 is built from 13 residues. Germline V CDR1 and CDR2: SGDLS, YYNGEE. Here the CDR3 DNA reads TGTGCCAGCAGCGTAGGACTAGTCCATGAGCAGTTCTTC. This gives the protein CASSVGLVHEQFF.

The chain has TRBV2 and TRBJ2-7; D perhaps matches TRBD2 (6 bases). CDR1 is SNHLY, CDR2 FYNNEI, per germline. Trimming cost V 7 bases and J 3 bases, with 10 bases left between them. CDR3 length equals 12 residues. The CDR3 sequence: CASKRDFYEQYF. The CDR3 region has the DNA TGTGCCAGCAAACGGGACTTCTACGAGCAGTACTTC.

The chain links TRBV10-3 to TRBJ1-1; perhaps TRBD1 as D (5 bases). Per germline, CDR1 ENHRY and CDR2 SYGVKD. The CDR3 totals 14 residues. Trimming took 1 base from V and 4 from J, leaving 10 bases between them. In DNA, the CDR3 is TGTGCCATCAGTGAGTTGCGACAGCTCACTGAAGCTTTCTTT. The encoded protein is CAISELRQLTEAFF.

V usage is TRBV11-2 and J usage is TRBJ2-2; D gene unclear. Trimming cost V 5 bases and J 5 bases, with 3 bases left between them. Per germline, CDR1 SGHAT and CDR2 FQNNGV. The CDR3 totals 11 residues. CDR3 in amino acids: CASSPTGELFF. The CDR3, as DNA: TGTGCCAGCAGCCCTACCGGGGAGCTGTTTTTT.

This clone was counted a few times. The chain employs TRBV9 and TRBJ2-3; TRBD2 agrees at 7 bases. Looked up from germline, CDR1 is SGDLS and CDR2 is YYNGEE. V was clipped by 3 bases and J by 3 bases; unmatched bases: 4. The CDR3 length is 14 residues. Here the CDR3 DNA reads TGTGCCAGCAGCGACGGGAGGTTGACAGATACGCAGTATTTT. Amino acid sequence: CASSDGRLTDTQYF.

This clone was picked up one time. This chain links TRBV7-9 with TRBJ2-1; possibly TRBD1 for D (6 bases). This CDR3 has 15 residues. Germline loops: CDR1 SEHNR, CDR2 FQNEAQ (reference sequence). V was clipped by 2 bases and J by 5 bases, with 13 bases between them. The CDR3 sequence is CASSLITGQDNEQFF. The CDR3 region has the DNA TGTGCCAGCAGCTTAATAACAGGGCAGGACAATGAGCAGTTCTTC.

This clone appeared a single time. The chain links TRBV2 to TRBJ1-2; D may be TRBD1 (5 bases). Germline V gene sequence: CDR1 SNHLY, CDR2 FYNNEI. The CDR3 length is 14 residues. V shed 4 bases and J shed 0 bases, with 9 bases lying between them. The CDR3 nucleotides read TGTGCCAGCAGTGCGGACAACGCTAACTATGGCTACACCTTC. This codes for CASSADNANYGYTF. The whole variable domain, filled in from reference TRBV2 and TRBJ1-2, reads EPEVTQTPSHQVTQMGQEVILRCVPISNHLYFYWYRQILGQKVEFLVSFYNNEISEKSEIFDDQFSVERPDGSNFTLKIRSTKLEDSAMYFCASSADNANYGYTFGSGTRLTVV.

The V gene is TRBV6-1, the J gene TRBJ1-2, with 8 bases that match TRBD1. Germline V gene data show CDR1 as MNHNS and CDR2 as SASEGT. V lost 1 base to trimming and J lost 4 bases; unmatched junction nucleotides: 11. The CDR3 spans 17 residues. In DNA, the CDR3 is TGTGCCAGCAGTGAAGAAGGAGGACAGGGCGCACTCTATGGCTACACCTTC. Residues: CASSEEGGQGALYGYTF.

The chain joins TRBV3-1 (or the pseudogene TRBV3-2) to TRBJ2-5; unclear D gene. CDR1 and CDR2 from the germline V gene are LGHDT and YNNKEL (reference sequence). Trimming shortened V by 4 bases and J by 5 bases, and 8 bases separated the two germline ends. The CDR3 is 12 residues long. CDR3 region: CASSRARETQYF. In DNA, the CDR3 is TGTGCCAGCAGCCGTGCACGGGAGACCCAGTACTTC.

V is TRBV29-1 and J is TRBJ1-1, with D perhaps TRBD1 (6 bases). The CDR3 covers 13 residues. Germline CDR1 SQVTM, CDR2 ANQGSEA. V shed 5 bases and J shed 4 bases, with 14 bases lying between them. CDR3 protein: CSVRGGAVTEAFF. The CDR3 nucleotides read TGCAGCGTTAGGGGGGGGGCCGTCACTGAAGCTTTCTTT.

This chain's CDR3 is CAISFSSGGGQETQYF. The CDR3 nucleotides read TGTGCCATCAGCTTCTCTAGCGGGGGGGGCCAAGAGACCCAGTACTTC. This chain uses TRBV10-3 with TRBJ2-5; 12 positions match TRBD2. This CDR3 has 16 residues. The V segment lost 6 bases and the J segment 1 base; nucleotides outside the gene matches: 6. Germline CDR1 is ENHRY and CDR2 is SYGVKD.

This sequence joins TRBV15 and TRBJ2-2; weak D call: TRBD1 (5 bases). CDR3 length equals 19 residues. The V end lost 0 bases, the J end lost 0 bases, and 17 bases lay between the germline ends. Germline-derived CDR1 and CDR2 are LNHNV and YYDKDF (reference sequence). The CDR3 is CATSRDRGRVTANTGELFF. CDR3 coding DNA: TGTGCCACCAGCAGAGATCGCGGCAGGGTCACAGCGAACACCGGGGAGCTGTTTTTT.

The CDR3 reads CASSILTYTYNEQFF. The CDR3 DNA reads as TGTGCCAGTAGTATATTAACCTATACCTACAATGAGCAGTTCTTC. This sequence joins TRBV19 and TRBJ2-1, with D unclear. The CDR3 has 15 amino acids. Looked up from germline, CDR1 is LNHDA and CDR2 is SQIVND (reference sequence). V shed 2 bases and J shed 2 bases, with 10 bases lying between them.